This T cell receptor (beta chain) was identified during a study of blood T cell repertoires in COVID-19. As for the study in general: Acute-phase and convalescent COVID-19 samples originated in the United States, Italy and Spain.

CDR3 length: 14 amino acids. CDR1 WNHNN and CDR2 SYGVQD come from the germline V gene (reference sequence). V dropped 0 bases and J dropped 4 bases, with 10 bases sitting between them. The repertoire was sequenced with immunoSEQ multiplex PCR; TCRdb's copy has only in-frame clones and lacks some. Among over 200,000 clones, about nine tenths were seen once, and the ten largest hold roughly 2.5%. The TCR sequence derives from a woman aged 55-70 years with acute or convalescent COVID-19. The sequencing input was peripheral blood. The V and J genes are TRBV10-1 and TRBJ2-7; D unresolved. As DNA, the CDR3 is TGCGCCAGCAGTGAGTCGAATGGCAGGTACGAGCAGTACTTC. As protein: CASSESNGRYEQYF.